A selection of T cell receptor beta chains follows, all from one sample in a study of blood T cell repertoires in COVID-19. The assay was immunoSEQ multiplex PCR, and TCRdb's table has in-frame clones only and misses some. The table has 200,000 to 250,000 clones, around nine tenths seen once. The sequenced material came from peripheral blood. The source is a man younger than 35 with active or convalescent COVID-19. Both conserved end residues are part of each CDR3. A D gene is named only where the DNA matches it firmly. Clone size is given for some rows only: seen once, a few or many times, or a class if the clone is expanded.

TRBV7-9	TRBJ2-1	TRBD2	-	TGTGCCAGCAGCTTACGTGCAGTAGCGGGAGATATTGAGCAGTTCTTC	CASSLRAVAGDIEQFF
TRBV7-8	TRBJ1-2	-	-	TGTGCCAGCAGCTTAGGGGTCGATTGGCAGGGTCGGAATGGCTACACCTTC	CASSLGVDWQGRNGYTF
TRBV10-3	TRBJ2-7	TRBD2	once	TGTGCCATCAGTGAGAAGGCTAGCGGGAACGAGCAGTACTTC	CAISEKASGNEQYF
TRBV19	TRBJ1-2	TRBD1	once	TGTGCCAGTAGTATACAGGGGGCGCTTGGAGGCTACACCTTC	CASSIQGALGGYTF
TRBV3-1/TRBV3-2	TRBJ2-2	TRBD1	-	TGTGCCAGCAGCCAAGAAGGATGGGGGACAGGGGGCACCGGGGAGCTGTTTTTT	CASSQEGWGTGGTGELFF
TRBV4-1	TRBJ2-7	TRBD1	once	TGCGCCAGCAGCCAAGTTCTGGGACAGGGCTCCTACGAGCAGTACTTC	CASSQVLGQGSYEQYF
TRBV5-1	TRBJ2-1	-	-	TGCGCCAGCAGCCAAGACGGGTCACGCTCCTACAATGAGCAGTTCTTC	CASSQDGSRSYNEQFF
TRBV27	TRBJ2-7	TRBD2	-	TGTGCCAGCAGTCCTAGCGGGAGCCTGGCATACGAGCAGTACTTC	CASSPSGSLAYEQYF
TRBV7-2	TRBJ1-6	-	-	TGTGCCAGCAGCTTAGATGACAGCGGGTTATATTCACCCCTCCACTTT	CASSLDDSGLYSPLHF
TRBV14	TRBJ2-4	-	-	TGTGCCAGCAGCCAAGTCTTCCCGTATAGAGCCAAAAACATTCAGTACTTC	CASSQVFPYRAKNIQYF
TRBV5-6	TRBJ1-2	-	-	TGTGCCAGCAGCTCCCGGGGGGAAGCTAACTATGGCTACACCTTC	CASSSRGEANYGYTF
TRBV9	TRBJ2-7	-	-	TGTGCCAGCAGCGTAGATGGCGGATCCTACGAGCAGTACTTC	CASSVDGGSYEQYF
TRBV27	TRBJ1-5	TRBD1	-	TGTGCCAGTGACAGGGTGTATAGCAATCAGCCCCAGCATTTT	CASDRVYSNQPQHF
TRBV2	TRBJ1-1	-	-	TGTGCCAGCAGTATAAGCCACGAGGCCGCGAACACTGAAGCTTTCTTT	CASSISHEAANTEAFF
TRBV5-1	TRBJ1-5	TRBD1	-	TGCGCCAGCAGCTCGGGACAGACCAATCAGCCCCAGCATTTT	CASSSGQTNQPQHF
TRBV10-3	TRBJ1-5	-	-	TGTGCCATCAGTGACCCCGGAGGGGGGGCTACTAGCAATCAGCCCCAGCATTTT	CAISDPGGGATSNQPQHF
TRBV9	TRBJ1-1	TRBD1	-	TGTGCCAGCAGCGGTACAGGGGGGACTGAAGCTTTCTTT	CASSGTGGTEAFF
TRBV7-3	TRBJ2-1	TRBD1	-	TGTGCCAGCAGCTTAACGCAGACAGGGGCCAAGCAGTTCTTC	CASSLTQTGAKQFF
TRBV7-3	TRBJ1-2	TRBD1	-	TGTGCCAGCAGCCCAAGGACAGGGCGGGGCTACACCTTC	CASSPRTGRGYTF
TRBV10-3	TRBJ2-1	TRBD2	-	TGTGCCATCAGTGAGCCAGCGGGAGGGCCTCTTGAGTTCTTC	CAISEPAGGPLEFF
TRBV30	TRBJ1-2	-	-	TGTGCCTGGACGGGGGGAATGCGGCACTATGGCTACACCTTC	CAWTGGMRHYGYTF
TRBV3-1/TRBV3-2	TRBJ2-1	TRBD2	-	TGTGCCAGCAGCCAAGTATTTCTGAGCGGGGCGAATGAGCAGTTCTTC	CASSQVFLSGANEQFF
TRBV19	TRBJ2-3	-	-	TGTGCCAGTAGTCTCTTCGAGAGCGGGCGCCCAGATACGCAGTATTTT	CASSLFESGRPDTQYF
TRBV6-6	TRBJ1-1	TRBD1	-	TGTGCCAGCAGTCAACAGACAGGGATGAACACTGAAGCTTTCTTT	CASSQQTGMNTEAFF
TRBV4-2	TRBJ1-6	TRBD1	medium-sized	TGTGCCAGCAGCCAACAGGGGGATAATTCACCCCTCCACTTT	CASSQQGDNSPLHF
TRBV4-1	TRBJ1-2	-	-	TGCGCCAGCAGCCAAGAACCCCAGGGTTTCGGCTATGGCTACACCTTC	CASSQEPQGFGYGYTF
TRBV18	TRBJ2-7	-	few	TGTGCCAGCTCACGCTTGAATGGGCAGATTAACTCCTACGAGCAGTACTTC	CASSRLNGQINSYEQYF
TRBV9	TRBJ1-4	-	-	TGTGCCAGCAGCGTCTCCCCACAGACAACTAATGAAAAACTGTTTTTT	CASSVSPQTTNEKLFF
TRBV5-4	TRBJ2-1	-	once	TGTGCCAGCAGCGGGGGGACGGATCACTACAATGAGCAGTTCTTC	CASSGGTDHYNEQFF
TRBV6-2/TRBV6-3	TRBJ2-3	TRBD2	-	TGTGCCAGCAGTCGTTCGGGGGGGGCGGCAGATACGCAGTATTTT	CASSRSGGAADTQYF
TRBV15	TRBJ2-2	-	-	TGTGCCACCAGCAGAGCGGGAGTAGGTACCGGGGAGCTGTTTTTT	CATSRAGVGTGELFF
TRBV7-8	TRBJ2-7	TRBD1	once	TGTGCCAGCAGCTTGTCTCCCGGCGGCCAGGGGGCGCGGGAGCAGTACTTC	CASSLSPGGQGAREQYF
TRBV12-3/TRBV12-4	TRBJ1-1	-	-	TGTGCCAGCAGTTTTGTACTCACTGAAGCTTTCTTT	CASSFVLTEAFF
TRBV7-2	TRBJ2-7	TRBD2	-	TGTGCCAGCAGCTTAGTAGGTCCGGGAGGAGGTCGACGGTACTTC	CASSLVGPGGGRRYF
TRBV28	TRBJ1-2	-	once	TGTGCCAGCAGTTTATCGTCGACCGGGTATGGCTACACCTTC	CASSLSSTGYGYTF
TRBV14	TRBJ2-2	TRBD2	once	TGTGCCAGCAGCCAGAAAGAGACCCAGCGGGAATACGCCGGGGAGCTGTTTTTT	CASSQKETQREYAGELFF
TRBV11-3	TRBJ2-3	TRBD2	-	TGTGCCAGCAGCTTAGATGGGGCGCGGGAGAGGACAGATACGCAGTATTTT	CASSLDGARERTDTQYF
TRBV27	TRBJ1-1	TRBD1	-	TGTGCCAGCAGGGGACAGGGTGGTATCACTGAAGCTTTCTTT	CASRGQGGITEAFF
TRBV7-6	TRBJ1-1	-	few	TGTGCCAGCAGCGTAAACCAGGGTACTGAAGCTTTCTTT	CASSVNQGTEAFF
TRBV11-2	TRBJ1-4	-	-	TGTGCCAGCAGCTTAGCTGGGGGCTCAACTAATGAAAAACTGTTTTTT	CASSLAGGSTNEKLFF
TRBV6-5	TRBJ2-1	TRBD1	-	TGTGCCAGCAGGAAAAGGGGACAGGGTAACAATGAGCAGTTCTTC	CASRKRGQGNNEQFF
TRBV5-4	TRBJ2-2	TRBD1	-	TGTGCCAGCAGCTTGGTAACAGGGGGAGGCACCGGGGAGCTGTTTTTT	CASSLVTGGGTGELFF
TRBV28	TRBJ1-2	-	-	TGTGCCAGCACCTCCAATGAGGACAGCCGCCGCGCCCGCTACACCTTC	CASTSNEDSRRARYTF
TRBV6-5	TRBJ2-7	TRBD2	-	TGTGCCAGCATCAGTAGCGGGAGCTTCTCCTACGAGCAGTACTTC	CASISSGSFSYEQYF
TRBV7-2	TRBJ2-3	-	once	TGTGCCAGCAGCTTAGACGGTCATAGCACAGATACGCAGTATTTT	CASSLDGHSTDTQYF
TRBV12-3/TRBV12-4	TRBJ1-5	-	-	TGTGCCAGCGCCCTTTCAGGGCATCAGCCCCAGCATTTT	CASALSGHQPQHF
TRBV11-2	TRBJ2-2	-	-	TGTGCCAGCAGCTTGGCCGGGGGGGAGCTGTTTTTT	CASSLAGGELFF
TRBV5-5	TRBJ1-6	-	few	TGTGCCAGCAGCTCGAACAGGGACTCACCCCTCCACTTT	CASSSNRDSPLHF
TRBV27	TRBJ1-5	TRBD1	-	TGTGCCAGCAGTCCCGGGACAGGTAATCAGCCCCAGCATTTT	CASSPGTGNQPQHF
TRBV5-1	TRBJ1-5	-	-	TGCGCCAGCAGCTTAGGAGGGATCGATCAGCCCCAGCATTTT	CASSLGGIDQPQHF
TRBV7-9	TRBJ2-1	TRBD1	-	TGTGCCAGCAGCACCGACAGGGGGTCCTCCTACAATGAGCAGTTCTTC	CASSTDRGSSYNEQFF